These 8 T cell receptor beta chains were sequenced from one sample in a study of T cells after yellow fever vaccination. One entry per CDR3 protein results from TCRdb running MiXCR on the 5' RACE reads. Of around 320,000 distinct CDR3 sequences listed, 8.5% to 10% are singletons. The sample was CD4+ T cells sorted from PBMCs, taken 5 days after the yellow fever booster vaccination. These receptors came from a man between 18 and 35 years old who received the YFV17D yellow fever vaccine.

This clonotype has just a few counts. The V gene is TRBV29-1, the J gene TRBJ2-1; D is undetermined. The CDR3 runs 12 residues. V shed 2 bases and J shed 5 bases, with 7 bases lying between them. Germline V lookup: CDR1 SQVTM, CDR2 ANQGSEA. CDR3 amino acids: CSVESWDNEQFF. The DNA for the CDR3 is TGCAGCGTTGAAAGTTGGGACAATGAGCAGTTCTTC.

The chain uses TRBV9 and TRBJ2-7; maybe TRBD1 (5 bases). CDR3 length equals 14 residues. In germline, CDR1 is SGDLS, CDR2 YYNGEE. Between the trimmed V and J ends, which lost 3 bases and 5 bases, there was a span of 15 bases. CDR3 sequence: CASSARTNSDEQYF. The CDR3 nucleotides are TGTGCCAGCAGCGCCCGGACAAATTCGGACGAGCAGTACTTC.

This clonotype has a count of ten or more. V and J are TRBV9 and TRBJ1-2; D call uncertain. The germline CDR1 and CDR2 sequences are SGDLS and YYNGEE. This CDR3 is built from 12 residues. The V gene lost 0 bases and the J gene lost 7 bases, with 7 bases spanning the gap. Here the CDR3 reads CASSVGPSGYTF. CDR3 bases: TGTGCCAGCAGCGTAGGCCCAAGTGGCTACACCTTC.

This sequence joins TRBV4-3 and TRBJ1-2; D is uncertain. The CDR3 has 13 amino acids. Germline CDR1 reads LGHNA; CDR2 reads YSLEER. Trimming took off 1 base at V and 6 bases at J, with 9 bases between the two ends. This CDR3 is CASSQGLPDGYTF. CDR3 coding DNA: TGCGCCAGCAGCCAAGGGTTGCCCGATGGCTACACCTTC.

This clonotype was detected only a few times. The J gene is TRBJ2-4, the V gene TRBV5-4, with TRBD2 matching 8 bases. The germline gives CDR1 SGHNT, CDR2 YYREEE (reference sequence). The CDR3 spans 13 residues. The junction had 6 bases not matched to a gene; V was cut back by 5 bases and J by 8 bases. CDR3 sequence (DNA): TGTGCCAGCAGAGCGTACGGGGGGGACATTCAGTACTTC. Translated, it gives CASRAYGGDIQYF.

The rearrangement joins TRBV19 to TRBJ1-6, with a weak D call TRBD1 (5 bases). Trimming cost V 9 bases and J 10 bases, with 13 bases left between them. Germline CDR1 reads LNHDA; CDR2 reads SQIVND (reference sequence). This CDR3 is built from 12 residues. In DNA, the CDR3 is TGTGCCAGCCGGGACCTCGAGTCACCCCTCCACTTT. It encodes CASRDLESPLHF.

This clonotype has just a few counts. This sequence joins TRBV27 and TRBJ2-3, with D perhaps TRBD1 or TRBD2 (6 bases each). There are 13 residues in the CDR3. Germline V gene data show CDR1 as MNHEY and CDR2 as SMNVEV (reference sequence). Trimming removed 3 bases at V and 7 bases at J, with 11 bases between. The CDR3 coding sequence is TGTGCCAGCAGTTTGAGGGGGGAGAATACGCAGTATTTT. This sequence encodes CASSLRGENTQYF.

In its sample, this clonotype was seen a few times. The genes are TRBV5-6 and TRBJ2-1; TRBD1 aligns across 10 bases. V dropped 1 base and J dropped 6; count of bases not matched to a gene: 4. The CDR3 totals 15 residues. Germline lookup yields CDR1 SGHDT and CDR2 YYEEEE. CDR3 protein: CASSLRGQGPNEQFF. CDR3 coding DNA: TGTGCCAGCAGCTTGAGGGGACAGGGGCCCAATGAGCAGTTCTTC.